The T cell receptor beta chain under discussion was sequenced for a study of blood T cells in healthy people across ages. The study, taken as a whole, reports: TCR beta diversity per million T cells fell roughly linearly with age.

Regarding this clonotype: Its target is not known. A much larger clone differs from this one at a single base, so this may be a read error.

It was with a sample-barcoded 5' primer and a J-beta primer mix that a second PCR of about 6 to 11 cycles was run. TCRdb re-analysed the 5' RACE reads in MiXCR, keeping a single row per CDR3 protein. Among 1.5 million to 2 million distinct CDR3 sequences listed, 28% were seen once. The CDR3 consists of 14 residues. Trimming at V came to 3 bases and at J to 9 bases, leaving 8 bases not matched to a gene. Germline V gene data show CDR1 as MNHNY and CDR2 as SVGAGI (reference sequence). Every donor gave 8.5 to 10 milliliters of peripheral blood. This clonotype was obtained from a woman under 40 in good health. The chain uses TRBV6-6 and TRBJ2-1, with TRBD2 identical over 7 bases. Material: blood. The CDR3 is CASSYGREIIEQFF. CDR3 DNA: TGTGCCAGCAGTTATGGGCGGGAGATAATTGAGCAGTTCTTC.